This T cell receptor (beta chain) emerged from a study of cytomegalovirus exposure and HLA in healthy donors. Study-wide background: Researchers previously reported finding some 110 million unique TCR beta sequences from around 200 million T cells. Inside one of the first data releases sat 80 million to 95 million unique TCRs taken from HLA-typed donors. Overall study findings and caveats: Available immune exposure information was restricted to CMV serostatus only. In a later analysis, an Asian-associated ancestry cluster reportedly showed fewer N-insertions than the roughly 730-donor mean.

Of note for this clone: The antigen is undetermined.

The primer mix had 60 Vbeta and 13 Jbeta primers. Libraries were prepared by immunoSEQ multiplex PCR; TCRdb keeps only in-frame clonotypes and omits some of them. This sample has approximately 180,000 clones, with 80% found just once. The length of the CDR3 is 15 residues. V shed 6 bases and J 5 bases; nucleotides not matched to a gene: 11. Germline CDR1 KGHSH, CDR2 LQKENI. The rearrangement joins TRBV18 to TRBJ2-3; 7 bases match TRBD2. This clonotype originated in a woman between 35 and 50 years old in good health and CMV-seronegative. What was sequenced was PBMCs. CDR3 residues: CASSASGAGLDTQYF. The CDR3 DNA is TGTGCCAGCTCCGCCTCGGGAGCGGGATTAGATACGCAGTATTTT.